Listed below are T cell receptor beta chains from one sample, sequenced in a study of cytomegalovirus exposure and HLA in healthy donors. Sequencing used immunoSEQ multiplex PCR; TCRdb keeps in-frame clones, though not all of them. Among 200,000 to 250,000 clones listed, over 75% were seen once. Sequencing was performed on PBMCs. These receptors came from a man aged 18 to 35 in good health and CMV-seronegative. The CDR3 runs from the conserved cysteine through the conserved F or W. Each record gives: CDR3 DNA, CDR3 protein, clone size, D gene, J gene, V gene. The D gene is left open where the match is weak. Rows give clone size only sometimes, using once, few, many, or a class for an expanded clone.

TGTGCCAGCAGCCCGTTAAGCGGGGGGGTCTCTTGGTACCAAGAGACCCAGTACTTC	CASSPLSGGVSWYQETQYF	NA	TRBD2	TRBJ2-5	TRBV11-1
TGTGCCAGCAGTTACTCGAAGCCTGTTACCGGGGAGCTGTTTTTT	CASSYSKPVTGELFF	NA	NA	TRBJ2-2	TRBV6-6
TGTGCCATCCCGGGACAGGCAACCAACACCGGGGAGCTGTTTTTT	CAIPGQATNTGELFF	NA	TRBD1	TRBJ2-2	TRBV2
TGTGCCAGCAGAGATACAGGGTCTTATGGCTACACCTTC	CASRDTGSYGYTF	NA	NA	TRBJ1-2	TRBV6-5
TGTGCCAGCACTAGGGCGGGAGGGCACGGTGAGCAGTTCTTC	CASTRAGGHGEQFF	NA	TRBD2	TRBJ2-1	TRBV7-6
TGTGCCAGCAGCTTATTGTCGGGGAGGGAGACCCAGTACTTC	CASSLLSGRETQYF	NA	NA	TRBJ2-5	TRBV7-9
TGTGCCAGCAGCTTGGGGGAGCTCCGGAGGGGGAACACTGAAGCTTTCTTT	CASSLGELRRGNTEAFF	NA	NA	TRBJ1-1	TRBV5-6
TGTGCCAGCAGGCGCGGACAGATGAACACTGAAGCTTTCTTT	CASRRGQMNTEAFF	NA	NA	TRBJ1-1	TRBV6-5
TGTGCCAGCAGCTTGTGGGGCGGGGGGGTCCCCAAAAAGACCCAGTACTTC	CASSLWGGGVPKKTQYF	NA	TRBD2	TRBJ2-5	TRBV5-6
TGTGCCAGCAGTTTAAAAGGACAGGGTCCGGCTGAAGCTTTCTTT	CASSLKGQGPAEAFF	once	TRBD1	TRBJ1-1	TRBV27
TGTGCCAGCAGCCTCGACAGGGAGGTGGGCGAGCAGTACTTC	CASSLDREVGEQYF	few	NA	TRBJ2-7	TRBV14
TGTGCCAGCTCACCTAGCGGGGGGTACAATGAGCAGTTCTTC	CASSPSGGYNEQFF	NA	TRBD2	TRBJ2-1	TRBV18
TGCGCCAGCAGCCAAGGGGGACAGGGGGCTGGTACCGGGGAGCTGTTTTTT	CASSQGGQGAGTGELFF	few	TRBD1	TRBJ2-2	TRBV4-3
TGTGCCAGTAGTATAATGTTACAGAGCCGCAACTATGGCTACACCTTC	CASSIMLQSRNYGYTF	NA	NA	TRBJ1-2	TRBV19
TGTGCCAGCTCACAACAGGGGGCAACTAATGAAAAACTGTTTTTT	CASSQQGATNEKLFF	NA	TRBD1	TRBJ1-4	TRBV18
TGTGCCAGCAGCCCACGTTCGGGGGCGGGAGGCTATGGCTACACCTTC	CASSPRSGAGGYGYTF	NA	NA	TRBJ1-2	TRBV11-3
TGTGCCGGCAGTTTGGGACAGTTCACTGAAGCTTTCTTT	CAGSLGQFTEAFF	NA	TRBD1	TRBJ1-1	TRBV27
TGTGCCAGCAGCTTAGGGACAGGGGAGCAGTACTTC	CASSLGTGEQYF	NA	TRBD1	TRBJ2-7	TRBV13
TGTGCCAGCAGCCCCCTCGCAGGGAATTTGGTTGAAGAGACCCAGTACTTC	CASSPLAGNLVEETQYF	NA	NA	TRBJ2-5	TRBV11-1
TGTGCCAGCAGCTTATCGAGCAATCAGCCCCAGCATTTT	CASSLSSNQPQHF	few	NA	TRBJ1-5	TRBV7-8
TGTGCCAGTAGTATGGCTACAGGGGGAAATCAGCCCCAGCATTTT	CASSMATGGNQPQHF	NA	TRBD1	TRBJ1-5	TRBV19
TGTGCCTCCTCCGGGACAGTGTCCTACGAGCAGTACTTC	CASSGTVSYEQYF	NA	TRBD1	TRBJ2-7	TRBV30
TGTGCCAGCAGTTACGGCAGGGCAGAGACCCAGTACTTC	CASSYGRAETQYF	NA	NA	TRBJ2-5	TRBV6-5
TGTGCCAGTAGTTTACAGGGGGCGCTGAGCAATGAGCAGTTCTTC	CASSLQGALSNEQFF	NA	TRBD1	TRBJ2-1	TRBV19
TGTGCCAGCAGCATATACAGGGGATGTATCTTGTTAAACATGAACACTGAAGCTTTCTTT	CASSIYRGCILLNMNTEAFF	NA	NA	TRBJ1-1	TRBV21-1
TGTGCCAGCAGTCGACAGTCCCCATATGACTACACCTTC	CASSRQSPYDYTF	NA	NA	TRBJ1-2	TRBV6-6
TGTGCCAGCAGCCCCCGACCAGGGACAGGAGCAGATACGCAGTATTTT	CASSPRPGTGADTQYF	NA	TRBD1	TRBJ2-3	TRBV7-9
TGTGCCAGCAGCTTAAACCCTGGTAGCCAGGAGACCCAGTACTTC	CASSLNPGSQETQYF	NA	NA	TRBJ2-5	TRBV7-6
TGTGCCAGCAGTTTATGGGACTCAAGCACAGATACGCAGTATTTT	CASSLWDSSTDTQYF	NA	NA	TRBJ2-3	TRBV27
TGTGCCAGCAGTCTGCTTGGAGCAGATACGCAGTATTTT	CASSLLGADTQYF	NA	NA	TRBJ2-3	TRBV14
TGTGCCAGTAGTATAGGTTCAGGGGGCTACAATGAGCAGTTCTTC	CASSIGSGGYNEQFF	once	TRBD1	TRBJ2-1	TRBV19
TGTGCCAGCAGCTTACAGGGGGGGGGACAGGGAGGAATGAACACTGAAGCTTTCTTT	CASSLQGGGQGGMNTEAFF	NA	TRBD1	TRBJ1-1	TRBV11-2
TGTGCCAGCAGTTCACACCAGAGCAATCAGCCCCAGCATTTT	CASSSHQSNQPQHF	few	NA	TRBJ1-5	TRBV28
TGTGCCAGCAGTTTACCCGGACAGGGCGGTCAGCCCCAGCATTTT	CASSLPGQGGQPQHF	NA	TRBD1	TRBJ1-5	TRBV28
TGCGCCAGCAGCTTGGTCTCAGGGTCCTACGAGCAGTACTTC	CASSLVSGSYEQYF	NA	NA	TRBJ2-7	TRBV5-1
TGTGCCAGCAGTGAGCGGGGACAGGGAGGGACAGATACGCAGTATTTT	CASSERGQGGTDTQYF	NA	TRBD1	TRBJ2-3	TRBV25-1
TGTGCCAGTAGTAGTAGCGGGAGAAGAGAGACCCTGTACTTC	CASSSSGRRETLYF	NA	TRBD2	TRBJ2-5	TRBV19
TGTGCTAGCAGCTTAGGGACTAGCTCCTACGAGCAGTACTTC	CASSLGTSSYEQYF	NA	TRBD2	TRBJ2-7	TRBV7-7
TGTGCCAGCAGCGTAGGTTTTCGGGTTGGGTCTGGAAACACCATATATTTT	CASSVGFRVGSGNTIYF	NA	NA	TRBJ1-3	TRBV9
TGTGCCAGTAGCCTAGCGGGGAATGAGCAGTTCTTC	CASSLAGNEQFF	NA	TRBD2	TRBJ2-1	TRBV19
TGTGCCAGCAGCTTGCGCCCGGGACAGTTCTACGAGCAGTACTTC	CASSLRPGQFYEQYF	NA	TRBD1	TRBJ2-7	TRBV7-9
TGTGCCAGCAGCTTAGGGCAGGGGGCAAACTACGAGCAGTACTTC	CASSLGQGANYEQYF	NA	TRBD1	TRBJ2-7	TRBV11-2
TGTGCCAGCAGCGTTGAGCGGGAGTCCTACAATGAGCAGTTCTTC	CASSVERESYNEQFF	NA	TRBD2	TRBJ2-1	TRBV9
TGTGCCTGGAATGCCGGGACAGGGGGTTCCTACGAGCAGTACTTC	CAWNAGTGGSYEQYF	NA	TRBD1	TRBJ2-7	TRBV30
TGTGCCTGGAGTGTAAGGTGGCAAAGGGACAGACCTTCTGGAAACACCATATATTTT	CAWSVRWQRDRPSGNTIYF	NA	TRBD1	TRBJ1-3	TRBV30
TGTGCCAGCAGCTTGGGCGGGACAGAACAAGAGACCCAGTACTTC	CASSLGGTEQETQYF	NA	NA	TRBJ2-5	TRBV11-3
TGTGCCAGCAGTTACCCTGGACAGGGCAATCAGCCCCAGCATTTT	CASSYPGQGNQPQHF	NA	TRBD1	TRBJ1-5	TRBV6-6
TGTGCCAGCAGTTCCGAACTCCCACCTTATGGCTACACCTTC	CASSSELPPYGYTF	NA	NA	TRBJ1-2	TRBV6-1
TGTGCCACCAGCAAAGGTTCTCGGGTCGTTTATAGCAATCAGCCCCAGCATTTT	CATSKGSRVVYSNQPQHF	NA	NA	TRBJ1-5	TRBV15
TGTGCCAGCTCGCAGGGGACGGCTGAAAAACTGTTTTTT	CASSQGTAEKLFF	NA	NA	TRBJ1-4	TRBV18
TGTGCCAGTTTTAGGACAGGGGGCGCATGGGGCTACACCTTC	CASFRTGGAWGYTF	NA	TRBD1	TRBJ1-2	TRBV28
TGTGCCAGCAGCCAAGATCTTTCCGGGACATTCTATGGCTACACCTTC	CASSQDLSGTFYGYTF	NA	NA	TRBJ1-2	TRBV4-2
TGTGCCTGGGCTACTAGATGGGGTGCTTCCTCCTACGAGCAGTACTTC	CAWATRWGASSYEQYF	NA	NA	TRBJ2-7	TRBV30
TGTGCCAGCAGCTTAAGTCGGACAGGGGAGGACTACACCTTC	CASSLSRTGEDYTF	NA	TRBD1	TRBJ1-2	TRBV7-3
TGCGCCAGCAGACTTGGGGGGGACTGGATCCAAGAGACCCAGTACTTC	CASRLGGDWIQETQYF	NA	TRBD2	TRBJ2-5	TRBV5-1